This is a list of T cell receptor beta chains from one sample in a study of breast tumors, draining lymph nodes, adjacent tissues. TCRdb passed the multiplex PCR reads through MiXCR, listing each CDR3 protein once. The sample lists 20,000 or so distinct CDR3 sequences, around 33% occurring once. Sequencing used breast tumor tissue. The source is a female donor with breast cancer. Some clones in this sample may be carry-over from other donors' samples. Both conserved end residues are part of each CDR3. A D gene is named only where the DNA matches it firmly. Expanded clones are given a class, and other clones once, few, many or no size at all.

TRBJ2-5 TRBV30 . . CAWSRGIQETQYF TGTGCCTGGAGTAGGGGGATCCAAGAGACCCAGTACTTC
TRBJ2-2 TRBV20-1 many . CSARIIMGGLASTGELFF TGCAGTGCTAGAATCATTATGGGGGGGCTAGCTTCAACCGGGGAGCTGTTTTTT
TRBJ1-6 TRBV7-2 medium-sized . CASSPTGLRSYNSPLHF TGTGCCAGCAGCCCCACCGGATTGAGATCCTATAATTCACCCCTCCACTTT
TRBJ1-2 TRBV6-2/TRBV6-3 many TRBD1 CASSTGTGTGYTF TGTGCCAGCAGCACCGGGACAGGGACTGGCTACACCTTC
TRBJ2-7 TRBV5-1 many . CASSARQPGSYEQYF TGCGCCAGCAGCGCAAGACAGCCTGGCTCCTACGAGCAGTACTTC
TRBJ2-4 TRBV7-2 many TRBD2 CASSTGGKNIQYF TGTGCCAGCAGCACGGGAGGCAAAAACATTCAGTACTTC
TRBJ2-3 TRBV5-1 medium-sized . CASSTDSSTDTQYF TGCGCCAGCAGTACCGACAGTAGCACAGATACGCAGTATTTT
TRBJ2-7 TRBV20-1 few . CSVSGPDGEQYF TGCAGTGTTAGTGGCCCTGATGGAGAGCAGTACTTC
TRBJ1-4 TRBV27 medium-sized TRBD1 CASSLTPGGREKLFF TGTGCCAGCAGTTTAACGCCAGGGGGCCGTGAAAAACTGTTTTTT
TRBJ1-5 TRBV7-2 many TRBD1 CASSLASGQRNQPQHF TGTGCCAGCAGCTTAGCATCGGGACAGAGAAATCAGCCCCAGCATTTT
TRBJ2-1 TRBV20-1 . . CSARKRAALSSYNEQLF TGCAGTGCTAGGAAAAGGGCTGCACTAAGCTCCTACAATGAGCAGCTCTTC
TRBJ1-5 TRBV30 many . CAWSIQSGNQPQHF TGTGCCTGGAGTATCCAGTCCGGGAATCAGCCCCAGCATTTT
TRBJ1-5 TRBV28 . . CASGREGQPQHF TGTGCCAGCGGCAGAGAGGGGCAGCCCCAGCATTTT
TRBJ2-5 TRBV7-9 many . CASSLGSAQETQYF TGTGCCAGCAGCTTAGGGTCAGCCCAAGAGACCCAGTACTTC
TRBJ2-6 TRBV15 many TRBD1 CATSSGQATSSGANVLTF TGTGCCACCAGCAGTGGACAGGCCACCAGCTCTGGGGCCAACGTCCTGACTTTC
TRBJ1-2 TRBV28 . . CTSSLQDNYGYTF TGTACCAGCAGTCTACAGGATAACTATGGCTACACCTTC
TRBJ2-7 TRBV6-2/TRBV6-3 many TRBD2 CASSFQLTSGVGEQYF TGTGCCAGCAGTTTCCAGCTGACTAGCGGAGTCGGAGAGCAGTACTTC
TRBJ1-6 TRBV11-2 . . CASSIAPIYSGNNSPLHF TGTGCCAGCAGCATAGCACCCATCTACAGCGGAAATAATTCACCCCTCCACTTT
TRBJ1-2 TRBV28 . . CASRGTPEKVNYGYTF TGTGCCAGCAGGGGGACACCTGAAAAGGTTAACTATGGCTACACCTTC
TRBJ1-1 TRBV24-1 . . CATSDPRQATEAFF TGTGCCACCAGTGACCCCCGCCAAGCCACTGAAGCTTTCTTT
TRBJ2-7 TRBV10-3 . . CAISGGGKTYEQYF TGTGCCATCAGCGGGGGCGGGAAGACCTACGAGCAGTACTTC
TRBJ1-3 TRBV10-3 many TRBD1 CAISESKDRASGNTIYF TGTGCCATCAGTGAGTCGAAGGACAGGGCCTCTGGAAACACCATATATTTT
TRBJ1-2 TRBV5-1 . . CASSHDSSYGYTF TGCGCCAGCAGCCATGACAGCTCTTATGGCTACACCTTC
TRBJ2-2 TRBV18 few TRBD2 CASSRTSGIVGELFF TGTGCCAGCTCACGGACTAGCGGGATTGTCGGGGAGCTGTTTTTT
TRBJ2-7 TRBV12-3/TRBV12-4 many TRBD1 CASSWDRSDYEQYF TGTGCCAGCAGCTGGGACAGATCAGACTACGAGCAGTACTTC
TRBJ1-5 TRBV28 many . CASSPPTGFQPQHF TGTGCCAGCAGTCCCCCGACAGGTTTTCAGCCCCAGCATTTT
TRBJ1-4 TRBV2 . . CASSVQDEKLFF TGTGCCAGCAGTGTGCAGGATGAAAAACTGTTTTTT
TRBJ2-7 TRBV20-1 medium-sized . CSARTLNGYTRGQYF TGCAGTGCTAGAACCCTAAACGGGTACACCCGGGGGCAGTACTTC
TRBJ2-3 TRBV4-1 many TRBD2 CASSQVTSGSPSTDTQYF TGCGCCAGCAGCCAAGTGACTAGCGGGAGCCCTAGCACAGATACGCAGTATTTT
TRBJ1-4 TRBV18 many . CATSRESGEKLFF TGTGCCACATCCCGGGAAAGTGGTGAAAAACTGTTTTTT
TRBJ2-7 TRBV18 many . CASSYLAAYEQYF TGTGCCAGCTCCTACTTGGCCGCCTACGAGCAGTACTTC
TRBJ1-4 TRBV2 many . CASRPRVGTEKLFF TGTGCCAGCAGACCCCGGGTGGGAACTGAAAAACTGTTTTTT
TRBJ2-1 TRBV27 few TRBD1 CASSLKSQGATYNEQFF TGTGCCAGCAGTTTAAAGTCGCAGGGGGCGACCTACAATGAGCAGTTCTTC